The 10 T cell receptor beta chains given below trace back to one sample, sequenced in a study of T cell responses to AZD1222 COVID-19 vaccine. Sequencing was performed with immunoSEQ multiplex PCR; in TCRdb, only in-frame clones are kept and a portion is missing. The sample lists approximately 120,000 clones, about 85% occurring once. Here the sequenced sample was peripheral blood, taken 28 days after the second AZD1222 dose. These TCRs come from an adult who received the AZD1222 COVID-19 vaccine.

The chain employs TRBV28 and TRBJ1-1; tentatively, D is TRBD1 (6 bases). The CDR3 extends over 15 amino acids. With 4 bases removed from V and 1 base from J, the gap between germline ends came to 13 bases. Germline assignment: CDR1 MDHEN and CDR2 SYDVKM. The CDR3 coding sequence is TGTGCCAGCAGTTCCTCAGGGGTCGCGAACACTGAAGCTTTCTTT. It specifies CASSSSGVANTEAFF.

This clone was observed a few times. As DNA, the CDR3 is TGTGCCAGCAGCTTAGGGGCTGGGGCAGGTCCTTCCTACGAGCAGTACTTC. Protein sequence: CASSLGAGAGPSYEQYF. The chain recombines TRBV13 with TRBJ2-7; possible D gene TRBD1, 5 bases. Trimming removed 0 bases at V and 1 base at J, with 16 bases between. CDR3 size: 17 residues. Germline V gives CDR1 PRHDT, CDR2 FYEKMQ (reference sequence). Variable domain in full (rest from reference TRBV13 and TRBJ2-7): AAGVIQSPRHLIKEKRETATLKCYPIPRHDTVYWYQQGPGQDPQFLISFYEKMQSDKGSIPDRFSAQQFSDYHSELNMSSLELGDSALYFCASSLGAGAGPSYEQYFGPGTRLTVT.

The rearrangement uses TRBV7-2 and TRBJ1-5, with D possibly matching TRBD1 (6 bases). From germline, CDR1 is SGHTA and CDR2 FQGNSA. This CDR3 region has 15 residues. Deletions cut 2 bases from V and 4 bases from J, with 12 bases between. In DNA, the CDR3 is TGTGCCAGCAGCTTATCAGGGGCGCTTAATCAGCCCCAGCATTTT. Protein sequence: CASSLSGALNQPQHF.

The chain uses TRBV28 and TRBJ2-7; 9 nucleotides match TRBD1. CDR1 is MDHEN, CDR2 SYDVKM, per germline. V lost 7 bases to trimming and J lost 5 bases; unmatched junction nucleotides: 18. This CDR3 contains 17 residues. CDR3 bases: TGTGCCAGCACTCCGGGCCCCGGGACAGGGAGCTTCGACGAGCAGTACTTC. This sequence encodes CASTPGPGTGSFDEQYF. Drawing the rest from reference TRBV28 and TRBJ2-7, the complete variable domain is DVKVTQSSRYLVKRTGEKVFLECVQDMDHENMFWYRQDPGLGLRLIYFSYDVKMKEKGDIPEGYSVSREKKERFSLILESASTNQTSMYLCASTPGPGTGSFDEQYFGPGTRLTVT.

The rearrangement links TRBV2 to TRBJ1-5; D gene uncertain. Trimming took off 3 bases at V and 5 bases at J, with 8 bases between the two ends. The CDR3 contains 13 residues. CDR1 is SNHLY and CDR2 is FYNNEI in the germline V gene. The DNA for the CDR3 is TGTGCCAGCAGTGATAGGGCACATCAGCCCCAGCATTTT. Amino acid sequence: CASSDRAHQPQHF.

V is TRBV5-1 and J is TRBJ1-1; D is unresolved. The CDR3 sequence is 14 residues long. Looked up from germline, CDR1 is SGHRS and CDR2 is YFSETQ. V was clipped by 4 bases and J by 2 bases, with 12 bases between them. The CDR3 loop reads CASSPEGGNTEAFF. The DNA of the CDR3 is TGCGCCAGCAGCCCCGAGGGAGGTAACACTGAAGCTTTCTTT.

The V and J genes are TRBV24-1 and TRBJ1-5; D uncertain. The CDR3 consists of 16 residues. Germline values: CDR1 KGHDR, CDR2 SFDVKD. V was cut by 3 bases and J by 0 bases, with 11 bases left in between. DNA for the CDR3: TGTGCCACCAGTGATCTGTCAGGAGATAGCAATCAGCCCCAGCATTTT. Protein: CATSDLSGDSNQPQHF.

This clone was counted once. The CDR3 loop reads CASSPTPGIETQYF. The CDR3 DNA is TGCGCCAGCAGCCCGACCCCAGGCATAGAGACCCAGTACTTC. The V and J genes are TRBV5-1 and TRBJ2-5; no definite D call. Germline V gene sequence: CDR1 SGHRS, CDR2 YFSETQ. V was pared by 4 bases and J by 4 bases, with 14 bases between. The CDR3 extends over 14 amino acids.

This clone was detected only once. The genes are TRBV19 and TRBJ2-2; D possibly corresponds to TRBD2 (6 bases). The CDR3 is made up of 14 amino acids. Germline CDR1 and CDR2: LNHDA and SQIVND (reference sequence). V lost 6 bases and J lost 2, with 10 bases in between. The CDR3 DNA is TGTGCCAGTAGACGACTAGATAACACCGGGGAGCTGTTTTTT. Amino acids: CASRRLDNTGELFF.

This clone was seen only once. V and J are TRBV19 and TRBJ1-5; maybe TRBD1 (5 bases). The CDR3 length is 18 residues. The germline V gene has CDR1 LNHDA and CDR2 SQIVND (reference sequence). V was pared by 3 bases and J by 6 bases, with 24 bases between. This CDR3 is CASSIDALGLGVIQPQHF. Written as DNA, the CDR3 is TGTGCCAGTAGTATTGACGCTCTGGGTTTAGGGGTTATTCAGCCCCAGCATTTT.